This T cell receptor beta chain was identified during a study of technical replicates of blood from a handful of donors. Profiled with immunoSEQ multiplex PCR; TCRdb holds only in-frame clones, not every one. The data show about 70,000 clones, under 99% seen once. With V trimmed by 5 bases and J by 5 bases, 8 bases remained unmatched. The CDR3 consists of 14 residues. Germline V gene sequence: CDR1 LGHNA, CDR2 YNFKEQ. This chain uses TRBV4-2 with TRBJ2-5; 7 nucleotides line up with TRBD2. Sequencing was done on a sample of T cells isolated from PBMCs. The sequence derives from a human donor in good health. CDR3 loop: CASSDTLAPETQYF. CDR3 DNA: TGTGCCAGCAGCGATACACTAGCGCCCGAGACCCAGTACTTC.